One and the same sample provided the 20 T cell receptor beta chains below, sequenced in a study of CD8 T cells in Susac syndrome. RNA totalling roughly 0.5 to 1 ug underwent reverse transcription with random hexamers. A single record per CDR3 protein comes from TCRdb applying MiXCR to the immunoSEQ multiplex PCR reads. The sample yields about 200,000 distinct CDR3 sequences, around 93% seen once. The material sequenced was CD4+ T cells from PBMCs. These receptor sequences come from a human donor with multiple sclerosis.

CDR3 loop: CASSQERLAKSGELFF. The CDR3 region has the DNA TGTGCCAGCAGCCAAGAACGTTTAGCGAAGTCCGGGGAGCTGTTTTTT. The rearrangement links TRBV3-1 to TRBJ2-2; a possible D gene is TRBD2 (5 bases). This CDR3 contains 16 residues. Germline V gene lookup returns CDR1 LGHDT and CDR2 YNNKEL (reference sequence). V was shortened by 0 bases and J by 6 bases, with 14 bases between the two germline ends.

The gene calls are TRBV12-3 or TRBV12-4 and TRBJ1-1; 8 bases align to TRBD1. CDR3 size: 13 residues. The V segment lost 1 base and the J segment 11 bases; nucleotides outside the gene matches: 6. In DNA form, the CDR3 reads TGTGCCAGCAGTTTAGGGACAGGGCTGGTGGCTTTCTTT. It yields the protein CASSLGTGLVAFF.

The chain has TRBV7-9 and TRBJ2-6, with TRBD1 matching 8 bases. Germline loops: CDR1 SEHNR, CDR2 FQNEAQ (reference sequence). The J segment lost 4 bases and the V segment lost 6 bases, leaving 8 bases of the junction unmatched. This CDR3 contains 16 residues. Here the CDR3 DNA reads TGTGCCAGCAGATATACAGGGGGTAAAGGGGCCAACGTCCTGACTTTC. Protein: CASRYTGGKGANVLTF.

The rearrangement uses TRBV29-1 and TRBJ2-1; D not certain. The CDR3 covers 12 residues. Deletions cut 3 bases from V and 3 bases from J, with 6 bases between. The V gene's germline CDR1 is SQVTM and CDR2 ANQGSEA. The CDR3 bases are TGCAGCGTTGATGGGCGCTACAATGAGCAGTTCTTC. It is translated as CSVDGRYNEQFF.

The J gene is TRBJ2-1, the V gene TRBV4-2, with 12 bases matching TRBD2. Germline lookup yields CDR1 LGHNA and CDR2 YNFKEQ. CDR3 length: 17 residues. The V and J ends lost 4 bases and 12 bases, in that order; junction bases with no gene match: 16. CDR3 region: CASSPSSLAGGPVWQFF. The DNA for the CDR3 is TGTGCCAGCAGCCCTTCATCCCTAGCGGGGGGGCCCGTTTGGCAGTTCTTC.

The rearrangement links TRBV25-1 to TRBJ2-5; D unclear. With 5 bases removed from V and 2 bases from J, the gap between germline ends came to 18 bases. Germline CDR1 MGHDK, CDR2 SYGVNS. CDR3 length: 16 amino acids. Here the CDR3 DNA reads TGTGCCAGCAGTCTTTGGGCAGACTCCCCACAAGAGACCCAGTACTTC. This codes for CASSLWADSPQETQYF.

V gene TRBV10-3 combines with J gene TRBJ2-7; 7 nucleotides align to TRBD2. CDR1 and CDR2 from the germline V gene are ENHRY and SYGVKD. This CDR3 spans 14 amino acids. Trimming removed 6 bases from V and 0 bases from J; junction bases left unmatched: 5. Written as DNA, the CDR3 is TGTGCCATCAGCTCCGGGACTAACTCCTACGAGCAGTACTTC. Amino acid sequence: CAISSGTNSYEQYF.

The gene calls are TRBV12-5 and TRBJ1-5; no firm D call. The CDR3 loop spans 12 amino acids. The germline CDR1 and CDR2 sequences are LGHNT and FRNRAP. Trimming pared 3 bases from V and 5 bases from J, leaving 5 bases between. CDR3 nucleotides: TGTGCTAGTGGTTTAGAGGATCAGCCCCAGCATTTT. Amino acid sequence: CASGLEDQPQHF.

The chain has TRBV29-1 and TRBJ2-5; 11 bases align to TRBD2. Losses at the gene ends were 6 bases for V and 2 bases for J; bases not matched to a gene: 5. The CDR3 loop spans 14 amino acids. CDR1 SQVTM and CDR2 ANQGSEA come from the germline V gene. The CDR3 coding sequence is TGCAGCGTCGGGACTAGCGGATTACAAGAGACCCAGTACTTC. Translated, it gives CSVGTSGLQETQYF.

This chain joins TRBV15 and TRBJ2-2, with D perhaps matching TRBD2 (6 bases). V lost 1 base and J 5 bases, leaving 14 bases between the germline ends. Germline V CDR1 and CDR2: LNHNV, YYDKDF (reference sequence). The CDR3 runs to 16 residues. The chain's CDR3 is CATSRAPGRGTGELFF. DNA for the CDR3: TGTGCCACCAGCAGAGCCCCAGGGCGGGGAACCGGGGAGCTGTTTTTT.

This chain links TRBV10-3 with TRBJ1-2, with 7 bases matching TRBD1. The CDR3 spans 14 residues. V dropped 6 bases and J dropped 0; count of bases not matched to a gene: 4. Germline CDR1 reads ENHRY; CDR2 reads SYGVKD. CDR3 bases: TGTGCCATCAGCTTCGACAGGGCTAACTATGGCTACACCTTC. This codes for CAISFDRANYGYTF.

CDR3 amino acids: CASSPDPTVNYGYTF. The CDR3 DNA follows: TGTGCCAGCAGCCCTGACCCGACAGTCAACTATGGCTACACCTTC. The chain recombines TRBV7-2 with TRBJ1-2; TRBD1 might be the D (5 bases). CDR3 size: 15 residues. V shed 5 bases and J shed 2 bases, with 15 bases lying between them. Germline V CDR1 and CDR2: SGHTA, FQGNSA.

The V gene is TRBV29-1, the J gene TRBJ2-1; D not certain. The CDR3 sequence is 11 residues long. The V gene lost 6 bases and the J gene lost 10 bases, with 13 bases spanning the gap. In germline, CDR1 is SQVTM, CDR2 ANQGSEA. The CDR3 coding sequence is TGCAGCGTCGCATTGGATTTCGAGCAGTTCTTC. Translating it yields CSVALDFEQFF.

The gene calls are TRBV18 and TRBJ1-2, with D possibly matching TRBD1 (5 bases). The CDR3 extends over 12 amino acids. V lost 2 bases and J 8 bases, leaving 9 bases between the germline ends. The germline gives CDR1 KGHSH, CDR2 LQKENI. The DNA of the CDR3 is TGTGCCAGCTCACCAGCGGGGGACGGCTACACCTTC. As protein: CASSPAGDGYTF.

The chain carries TRBV30 and TRBJ1-4; D is perhaps TRBD1 (5 bases). The CDR3 has 15 residues. Trimming removed 0 bases from V and 2 bases from J, with 10 bases in between. From germline, CDR1 is GTSNPN and CDR2 SVGIG (reference sequence). The chain's CDR3 is CAWSVQRGTNEKLFF. The DNA of the CDR3 is TGTGCCTGGAGTGTACAACGGGGGACTAATGAAAAACTGTTTTTT. Combining the CDR3 with reference TRBV30 and TRBJ1-4 gives the whole variable domain SQTIHQWPATLVQPVGSPLSLECTVEGTSNPNLYWYRQAAGRGLQLLFYSVGIGQISSEVPQNLSASRPQDRQFILSSKKLLLSDSGFYLCAWSVQRGTNEKLFFGSGTQLSVL.

This clonotype came up once. This chain joins TRBV9 and TRBJ1-2; D gene ambiguous. The germline V and J ends were trimmed by 3 bases and 8 bases, with 8 bases remaining between them. The CDR3 extends over 11 amino acids. Germline V gene sequence: CDR1 SGDLS, CDR2 YYNGEE. The chain's CDR3 is CASSAEGGYTF. As DNA, the CDR3 is TGTGCCAGCAGCGCCGAGGGAGGCTACACCTTC.

V gene TRBV30 combines with J gene TRBJ1-1; maybe TRBD1 (5 bases). V was trimmed by 2 bases and J by 1 base, leaving 11 bases between them. The CDR3 is 14 residues long. Per germline, CDR1 GTSNPN and CDR2 SVGIG (reference sequence). The CDR3 DNA reads TGTGCCTGGAGTTCGGGACGGGGGAACACTGAAGCTTTCTTT. It codes for CAWSSGRGNTEAFF.

J is TRBJ1-2 and V is TRBV9; 8 bases are shared with TRBD1. This CDR3 is 16 amino acids long. V lost 0 bases to trimming and J lost 7 bases; unmatched junction nucleotides: 11. Germline assignment: CDR1 SGDLS and CDR2 YYNGEE. The chain's CDR3 is CASSVADPQGGIGYTF. CDR3 DNA: TGTGCCAGCAGCGTAGCAGACCCACAGGGGGGTATTGGCTACACCTTC.

The chain employs TRBV20-1 and TRBJ2-1, with TRBD2 matching 11 bases. The germline V gene encodes CDR1 DFQATT and CDR2 SNEGSKA (reference sequence). With V trimmed by 0 bases and J by 2 bases, 3 bases remained unmatched. The CDR3 runs 16 residues. CDR3 protein: CSARDTSGGPYNEQFF. The CDR3 coding sequence is TGCAGTGCTAGAGATACTAGCGGGGGCCCCTACAATGAGCAGTTCTTC.

The genes are TRBV30 and TRBJ1-6; D gene uncertain. CDR1 is GTSNPN and CDR2 is SVGIG in the germline V gene (reference sequence). The length of the CDR3 is 17 residues. The V end was cut by 4 bases, the J end by 0 bases, with 16 bases between. The CDR3 nucleotides are TGTGCCTGGATGGTATTTCGGACGAGCTCCTATAATTCACCCCTCCACTTT. Its translation: CAWMVFRTSSYNSPLHF.